Following are 21 T cell receptor beta chains from one sample sequenced in a study of cytotoxic CD8 clonotypes in ibrutinib-treated CLL (dated by TCRdb to the early 2020s). The time point label corresponds to: 20 to 30 months on ibrutinib. Libraries were built with the immunoSEQ multiplex PCR assay. TCRdb carries this immuneACCESS record with in-frame sequences only. Its versions omit some clonotypes, under half of them owing to an unresolved V gene in the studies checked, with the rest unexplained. The sample table lists roughly 190,000 clones, roughly 72% of them with a count of one. The ten biggest clones cover 10% to 15% of the sample. The sequencing used PBMCs, collected after 24 months of ibrutinib treatment. The receptors here all came from a human donor with chronic lymphocytic leukemia.

CDR3 loop: CASSLAVSVQETQYF. In nucleotides, the CDR3 is TGTGCCAGCAGCTTGGCAGTTAGCGTGCAAGAGACCCAGTACTTC. The chain carries TRBV5-4 and TRBJ2-5; possibly TRBD2 for D (5 bases). This CDR3 region has 15 residues. V lost 0 bases and J 2 bases, leaving 11 bases between the germline ends. Germline CDR1 reads SGHNT; CDR2 reads YYREEE (reference sequence).

This clone was detected only a few times. This rearrangement joins TRBV30 to TRBJ2-7; 8 positions agree with TRBD2. Germline V gene sequence: CDR1 GTSNPN, CDR2 SVGIG (reference sequence). V trimming: 3 bases; J trimming: 1 base; junction bases outside the gene matches: 14. The CDR3 has 17 amino acids. The chain's CDR3 is CAWSKLPHSGKSYEQYF. The CDR3 nucleotides are TGTGCCTGGAGCAAACTACCTCATAGCGGGAAATCCTACGAGCAGTACTTC.

The chain uses TRBV27 and TRBJ2-3, with 9 bases lining up with TRBD2. The V and J ends lost 6 bases and 6 bases, in that order; junction bases with no gene match: 16. Germline V gene sequence: CDR1 MNHEY, CDR2 SMNVEV (reference sequence). CDR3 length: 17 amino acids. CDR3 sequence reads: CASRPTWGSGSQDTQYF. The CDR3 DNA reads TGTGCCAGCAGACCCACATGGGGTAGCGGGAGTCAGGATACGCAGTATTTT.

The V and J genes are TRBV5-1 and TRBJ2-7; D gene ambiguous. Trimming took off 1 base at V and 3 bases at J, with 14 bases between the two ends. The CDR3 loop spans 15 amino acids. Germline V gene data show CDR1 as SGHRS and CDR2 as YFSETQ. The CDR3 loop is CASSLQAETYYEQYF. DNA of the CDR3: TGCGCCAGCAGCTTGCAGGCAGAGACCTACTACGAGCAGTACTTC.

This rearrangement joins TRBV6-6 to TRBJ2-7; maybe TRBD1 (6 bases). V was clipped by 2 bases and J by 2 bases, with 13 bases between them. Germline assignment: CDR1 MNHNY and CDR2 SVGAGI (reference sequence). CDR3 size: 15 residues. In nucleotides, the CDR3 is TGTGCCAGCAGTTACGGGACACAAGTTCCCTACGAGCAGTACTTC. Translated: CASSYGTQVPYEQYF.

The chain links TRBV5-1 to TRBJ2-7; 7 positions agree with TRBD1. Germline V gene sequence: CDR1 SGHRS, CDR2 YFSETQ. The CDR3 totals 14 residues. Trimming took 1 base from V and 7 from J; bases not matched to a gene: 8. The CDR3 bases are TGCGCCAGCAGCTTGACAAGGGGGCTGGGAGAGCAGTACTTC. Protein product: CASSLTRGLGEQYF.

The table lists this clone with a count of one. This chain joins TRBV6-5 and TRBJ1-1; no clear D. Germline V gene sequence: CDR1 MNHEY, CDR2 SVGAGI. The V end was cut by 6 bases, the J end by 4 bases, with 15 bases between. The CDR3 runs 14 residues. The CDR3 reads CASSYDVVATEAFF. The CDR3 DNA reads as TGTGCCAGCAGCTACGACGTCGTAGCCACTGAAGCTTTCTTT.

With regard to this clone: A junction boundary mismatches the germline segment, possibly from a read error. The V and J genes are TRBV6-6 and TRBJ2-1, with 7 bases lining up with TRBD2. CDR3 length: 13 amino acids. Germline V gene sequence: CDR1 MNHNY, CDR2 SVGAGI (reference sequence). The CDR3 loop is CASAYKLARERFF. The CDR3 DNA sequence: TGTGCCAGCGCCTATAAACTAGCGCGAGAGCGGTTCTTC.

The CDR3 sequence: CASSLAGTGNRYEQFF. In nucleotides, the CDR3 is TGTGCCAGCAGCTTAGCTGGGACAGGGAATAGGTATGAGCAGTTCTTC. J is TRBJ2-1 and V is TRBV7-9; 9 positions agree with TRBD1. CDR3 length: 16 residues. After removal of 0 bases from V and 8 bases from J, the junction contained 8 bases not matched to a gene. The V gene's germline CDR1 is SEHNR and CDR2 FQNEAQ (reference sequence).

The chain links TRBV5-4 to TRBJ2-5, with D possibly TRBD2 on 5 matching bases. The germline CDR1 and CDR2 sequences are SGHNT and YYREEE (reference sequence). Deletions cut 5 bases from V and 2 bases from J, with 10 bases between. This CDR3 has 13 residues. The CDR3 reads CASSILGQETQYF. For the CDR3, the DNA is TGTGCCAGCAGTATACTAGGGCAAGAGACCCAGTACTTC.

In this sample, this clone turned up a few times. This chain joins TRBV30 and TRBJ1-1; D gene ambiguous. This CDR3 is 11 amino acids long. V gave up 0 bases and J gave up 8 bases, with 7 bases separating them. From germline, CDR1 is GTSNPN and CDR2 SVGIG (reference sequence). CDR3 DNA: TGTGCCTGGAGTGTACTGAGAGAAGCTTTCTTT. It yields the protein CAWSVLREAFF.

The chain is built from TRBV29-1 and TRBJ2-3; D uncertain. There are 13 residues in the CDR3. Germline V gene data show CDR1 as SQVTM and CDR2 as ANQGSEA. The V gene lost 8 bases and the J gene lost 4 bases, with 16 bases spanning the gap. CDR3 sequence reads: CSSVLGSSDTQYF. The CDR3, as DNA: TGCAGCTCGGTTCTGGGGTCGTCAGATACGCAGTATTTT.

V usage is TRBV5-4 and J usage is TRBJ2-1, with D unresolved. This CDR3 has 14 residues. Deletions cut 0 bases from V and 4 bases from J, with 8 bases between. Germline V lookup: CDR1 SGHNT, CDR2 YYREEE (reference sequence). The CDR3, as DNA: TGTGCCAGCAGCTTGGTCCAACCATACAATGAGCAGTTCTTC. It is translated as CASSLVQPYNEQFF.

This clone has a handful of counts. The rearrangement links TRBV7-2 to TRBJ1-5; tentatively, D is TRBD1 (5 bases). Trimming removed 5 bases at V and 5 bases at J, with 13 bases between. Germline V CDR1 and CDR2: SGHTA, FQGNSA. The CDR3 loop spans 14 amino acids. The CDR3 DNA sequence: TGTGCCAGCAGCGCCAGGGTTATAGATCAGCCCCAGCATTTT. It codes for CASSARVIDQPQHF.

CDR3 bases: TGTGCCAGCAGCGAGGCGGGTGGACAGGGCAATGAGCAGTTCTTC. This sequence encodes CASSEAGGQGNEQFF. The chain uses TRBV9 and TRBJ2-1, with 8 positions matching TRBD1. Germline CDR1 reads SGDLS; CDR2 reads YYNGEE. V dropped 3 bases and J dropped 6; count of bases not matched to a gene: 8. The CDR3 extends over 15 amino acids.

J is TRBJ2-1 and V is TRBV7-9; D is ambiguous. V was trimmed by 4 bases and J by 0 bases, leaving 10 bases between them. Germline values: CDR1 SEHNR, CDR2 FQNEAQ (reference sequence). The CDR3 runs to 15 residues. The CDR3 is CASSSVLLSYNEQFF. The CDR3 DNA sequence: TGTGCCAGCAGCTCGGTACTTCTCTCCTACAATGAGCAGTTCTTC.

V and J are TRBV7-2 and TRBJ1-1, with unresolved D. V lost 5 bases and J lost 0, with 4 bases in between. Germline-derived CDR1 and CDR2 are SGHTA and FQGNSA. This CDR3 spans 12 amino acids. The CDR3 sequence is CASSRMNTEAFF. For the CDR3, the DNA is TGTGCCAGCAGCAGGATGAACACTGAAGCTTTCTTT. The variable domain in full, completed from reference TRBV7-2 and TRBJ1-1, reads GAGVSQSPSNKVTEKGKDVELRCDPISGHTALYWYRQSLGQGLEFLIYFQGNSAPDKSGLPSDRFSAERTGGSVSTLTIQRTQQEDSAVYLCASSRMNTEAFFGQGTRLTVV.

V usage is TRBV7-9 and J usage is TRBJ1-2, with 9 positions matching TRBD1. J lost 7 bases, V lost 5 bases, and 11 bases had no gene match. There are 15 residues in the CDR3. CDR1 is SEHNR and CDR2 is FQNEAQ in the germline V gene (reference sequence). The CDR3 bases are TGTGCCAGCAGCATACCGGGACAGGGTTTCACTGGCTACACCTTC. Translating gives CASSIPGQGFTGYTF. The full variable domain, rest sourced from reference TRBV7-9 and TRBJ1-2, is DTGVSQNPRHKITKRGQNVTFRCDPISEHNRLYWYRQTLGQGPEFLTYFQNEAQLEKSRLLSDRFSAERPKGSFSTLEIQRTEQGDSAMYLCASSIPGQGFTGYTFGSGTRLTVV.

Only one count was recorded for this clone. The V and J genes are TRBV7-2 and TRBJ2-1, with D possibly matching TRBD2 (5 bases). This CDR3 is 14 amino acids long. The germline V gene encodes CDR1 SGHTA and CDR2 FQGNSA. The V end was cut by 5 bases, the J end by 6 bases, with 14 bases between. CDR3 in amino acids: CASSPTAGSNEQFF. Here the CDR3 DNA reads TGTGCCAGCAGCCCGACGGCGGGCTCCAATGAGCAGTTCTTC. The whole variable domain, filled in from reference TRBV7-2 and TRBJ2-1, reads GAGVSQSPSNKVTEKGKDVELRCDPISGHTALYWYRQSLGQGLEFLIYFQGNSAPDKSGLPSDRFSAERTGGSVSTLTIQRTQQEDSAVYLCASSPTAGSNEQFFGPGTRLTVL.

The sample holds a few counts of this clone. The gene calls are TRBV4-2 and TRBJ2-1; 9 positions match TRBD1. The junction had 7 bases not matched to a gene; V was cut back by 4 bases and J by 6 bases. CDR1 and CDR2 (germline): LGHNA, YNFKEQ. This CDR3 contains 15 residues. CDR3 sequence reads: CASSRPGQGFNEQFF. In DNA form, the CDR3 reads TGTGCCAGCAGCCGACCGGGACAGGGTTTCAATGAGCAGTTCTTC.

The chain combines TRBV6-5 with TRBJ2-7; 10 nucleotides line up with TRBD2. The CDR3 is 14 residues long. From germline, CDR1 is MNHEY and CDR2 SVGAGI. Trimming cost V 6 bases and J 4 bases; bases outside gene matches: 6. The CDR3 reads CASRPSGSVYEQYF. Written as DNA, the CDR3 is TGTGCCAGCAGACCTAGCGGGAGTGTTTACGAGCAGTACTTC.